A selection of T cell receptor beta chains follows, all from one sample in a study of sequential checkpoint blockade in melanoma. Libraries were prepared by immunoSEQ multiplex PCR; TCRdb keeps only in-frame clonotypes and omits some of them. The repertoire consists of roughly 20,000 clones, with approximately 26% occurring once and the leading ten covering roughly 7.2%. The sample consisted of tumor tissue (inferred from file names), taken from a patient given nivolumab and ipilimumab in sequence. These receptors came from a human donor with melanoma. CDR3s include the opening cysteine and the closing phenylalanine or tryptophan. The D gene is left open where the match is weak. Some rows mark clone size as missing; the rest say once, few, many or name a class of expanded clone.

D: TRBD2; size: .; J: TRBJ2-1; V: TRBV5-1; CDR3: CASSLVGGGPNEQFF; DNA: TGCGCCAGCAGCTTGGTGGGGGGAGGGCCTAATGAGCAGTTCTTC
D: TRBD2; size: .; J: TRBJ2-5; V: TRBV30; CDR3: CAWNPYGRAKETQYF; DNA: TGTGCCTGGAACCCCTACGGGAGGGCCAAAGAGACCCAGTACTTC
D: TRBD1; size: .; J: TRBJ2-7; V: TRBV18; CDR3: CASSLTGTGIHEQYF; DNA: TGTGCCAGCTCACTGACAGGGACAGGGATCCACGAGCAGTACTTC
D: .; size: many; J: TRBJ2-5; V: TRBV11-3; CDR3: CASSTGQIQETQYF; DNA: TGTGCCAGCAGCACCGGACAGATTCAAGAGACCCAGTACTTC
D: .; size: once; J: TRBJ2-1; V: TRBV30; CDR3: CAWSVLELFDEQFF; DNA: TGTGCCTGGAGTGTACTAGAGCTCTTTGATGAGCAGTTCTTC
D: .; size: many; J: TRBJ2-3; V: TRBV11-3; CDR3: CASSSTARADTQYF; DNA: TGTGCCAGCAGCTCAACAGCGAGGGCAGATACGCAGTATTTT
D: .; size: .; J: TRBJ2-6; V: TRBV6-8; CDR3: CASSVSAKGAGANVLTF; DNA: TGTGCCAGCAGCGTGAGCGCGAAGGGAGCTGGGGCCAACGTCCTGACTTTC
D: TRBD2; size: few; J: TRBJ2-7; V: TRBV19; CDR3: CASVGKAGGSYEQYF; DNA: TGTGCCAGTGTGGGGAAAGCGGGAGGGAGCTACGAGCAGTACTTC
D: TRBD2; size: .; J: TRBJ2-7; V: TRBV11-3; CDR3: CASSFGSGVLYEQYF; DNA: TGTGCCAGCAGCTTCGGTAGCGGGGTCCTCTACGAGCAGTACTTC
D: TRBD1; size: .; J: TRBJ1-1; V: TRBV5-1; CDR3: CASKSTGVGLSTEAFF; DNA: TGCGCCAGCAAATCTACAGGGGTGGGGTTGTCGACTGAAGCTTTCTTT
D: TRBD1; size: few; J: TRBJ2-2; V: TRBV9; CDR3: CADLGQANRSITGELFF; DNA: TGTGCCGACCTGGGACAGGCGAACCGTTCGATCACCGGGGAGCTGTTTTTT
D: TRBD2; size: few; J: TRBJ2-7; V: TRBV11-3; CDR3: CASSLAGGSTYEQYF; DNA: TGTGCCAGCAGCTTGGCGGGGGGTTCGACCTACGAGCAGTACTTC
D: TRBD1; size: .; J: TRBJ2-7; V: TRBV14; CDR3: CASSQVFPGQGYEQYF; DNA: TGTGCCAGCAGCCAAGTCTTTCCGGGACAGGGCTACGAGCAGTACTTC
D: .; size: .; J: TRBJ1-2; V: TRBV18; CDR3: CASSPPLGGSGYTF; DNA: TGTGCCAGCTCACCACCGCTCGGGGGTTCTGGCTACACCTTC
D: .; size: .; J: TRBJ1-2; V: TRBV5-1; CDR3: CASRPVAPGDGYTF; DNA: TGCGCCAGCAGACCAGTGGCCCCGGGAGATGGCTACACCTTC
D: .; size: .; J: TRBJ2-7; V: TRBV6-7; CDR3: CASRPTGTENSYEQYF; DNA: TGTGCCAGCAGACCTACCGGGACGGAAAACTCCTACGAGCAGTACTTC
D: .; size: few; J: TRBJ2-6; V: TRBV7-6; CDR3: CASSLEQGSGANVLTF; DNA: TGTGCCAGCAGCTTAGAGCAGGGCTCTGGGGCCAACGTCCTGACTTTC
D: TRBD2; size: few; J: TRBJ2-7; V: TRBV11-3; CDR3: CASSLSGRAYEQYF; DNA: TGTGCCAGCAGCTTATCTGGGAGGGCCTACGAGCAGTACTTC
D: .; size: few; J: TRBJ2-7; V: TRBV6-8; CDR3: CATGLGSYEQYF; DNA: TGTGCCACGGGCCTTGGTTCCTACGAGCAGTACTTC
D: .; size: many; J: TRBJ1-1; V: TRBV7-1; CDR3: CASSSNFNTEAFF; DNA: TGTGCCAGCAGCTCAAATTTTAACACTGAAGCTTTCTTT
D: .; size: .; J: TRBJ2-7; V: TRBV4-2; CDR3: CASSFVRGYEQYF; DNA: TGTGCCAGCAGCTTCGTTAGGGGGTACGAGCAGTACTTC
D: .; size: few; J: TRBJ2-2; V: TRBV6-8; CDR3: CASSYSSMEELFF; DNA: TGTGCCAGCAGTTACTCGAGTATGGAGGAGCTGTTTTTT
D: .; size: .; J: TRBJ2-7; V: TRBV6-8; CDR3: CASKEVAGSSYEQYF; DNA: TGTGCCAGCAAGGAGGTGGCGGGAAGCTCCTACGAGCAGTACTTC
D: TRBD1; size: few; J: TRBJ1-3; V: TRBV5-1; CDR3: CASSPGQGASSSGNTIYF; DNA: TGCGCCAGCAGTCCGGGACAGGGGGCCAGTAGCTCTGGAAACACCATATATTTT